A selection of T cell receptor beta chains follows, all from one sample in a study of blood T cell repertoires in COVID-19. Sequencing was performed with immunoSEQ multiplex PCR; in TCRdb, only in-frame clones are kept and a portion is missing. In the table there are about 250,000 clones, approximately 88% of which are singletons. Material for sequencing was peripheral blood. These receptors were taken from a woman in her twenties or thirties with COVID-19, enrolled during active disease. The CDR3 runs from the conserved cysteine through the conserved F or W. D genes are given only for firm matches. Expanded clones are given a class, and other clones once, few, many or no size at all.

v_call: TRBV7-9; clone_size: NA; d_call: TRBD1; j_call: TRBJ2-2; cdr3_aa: CASSLGQGLPGGTTGELFF; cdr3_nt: TGTGCCAGCAGCCTGGGACAGGGGCTACCGGGGGGGACGACCGGGGAGCTGTTTTTT
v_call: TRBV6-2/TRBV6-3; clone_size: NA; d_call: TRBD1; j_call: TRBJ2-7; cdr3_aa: CASSYSRDRGTREQYF; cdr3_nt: TGTGCCAGCAGTTATTCCCGGGACAGGGGTACGCGGGAGCAGTACTTC
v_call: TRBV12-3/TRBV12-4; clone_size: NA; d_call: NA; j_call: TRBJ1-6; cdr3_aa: CAVTTGTNSPLHF; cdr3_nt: TGTGCTGTAACGACAGGCACGAATTCACCCCTCCACTTT
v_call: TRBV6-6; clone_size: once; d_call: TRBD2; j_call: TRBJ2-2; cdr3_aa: CASTSGGAGGLFF; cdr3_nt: TGTGCCAGCACTAGCGGGGGGGCCGGTGGGCTGTTTTTT
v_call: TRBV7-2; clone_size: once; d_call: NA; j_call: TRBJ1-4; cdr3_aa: CASSVDSREKLFF; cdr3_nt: TGTGCCAGCAGCGTTGACAGCCGGGAAAAACTGTTTTTT
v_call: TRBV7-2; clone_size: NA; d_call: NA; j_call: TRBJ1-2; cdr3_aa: CASSSGVFGYTF; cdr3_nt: TGTGCCAGCAGCTCAGGGGTGTTTGGCTACACCTTC
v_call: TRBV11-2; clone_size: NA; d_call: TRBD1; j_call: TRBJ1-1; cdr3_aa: CASSLTPYPTGGEAEAFF; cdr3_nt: TGTGCCAGCAGCTTAACCCCATATCCTACAGGGGGCGAGGCTGAAGCTTTCTTT
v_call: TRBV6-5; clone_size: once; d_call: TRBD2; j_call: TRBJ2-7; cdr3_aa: CASSPLAGGDYEQYF; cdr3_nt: TGTGCCAGCAGCCCACTAGCGGGGGGGGACTACGAGCAGTACTTC
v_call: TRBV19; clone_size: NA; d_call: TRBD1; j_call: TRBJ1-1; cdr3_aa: CASSPPPGQQLNTEAFF; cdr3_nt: TGTGCCAGTAGTCCCCCTCCGGGACAGCAATTAAACACTGAAGCTTTCTTT
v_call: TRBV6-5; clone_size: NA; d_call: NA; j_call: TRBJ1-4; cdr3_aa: CASSYTNSGTGEKLFF; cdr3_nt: TGTGCCAGCAGTTACACGAATAGCGGAACAGGTGAAAAACTGTTTTTT
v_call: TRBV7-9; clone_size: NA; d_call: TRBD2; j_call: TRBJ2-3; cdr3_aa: CASGTSGSTDTQYF; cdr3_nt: TGTGCCAGCGGGACTAGCGGGAGTACTGATACGCAGTATTTT
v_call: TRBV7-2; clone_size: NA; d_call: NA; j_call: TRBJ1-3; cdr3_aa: CASSLETGFGGNTIYF; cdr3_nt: TGTGCCAGCAGCTTAGAAACGGGTTTTGGCGGAAACACCATATATTTT
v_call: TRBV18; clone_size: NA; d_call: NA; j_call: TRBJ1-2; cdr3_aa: CASSPPRLAPQVYGYTF; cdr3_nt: TGTGCCAGCTCACCACCGAGGTTAGCTCCCCAAGTCTATGGCTACACCTTC
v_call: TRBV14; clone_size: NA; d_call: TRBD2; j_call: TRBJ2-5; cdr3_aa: CASSQILAGLGETQYF; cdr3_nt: TGTGCCAGCAGCCAAATCCTAGCGGGACTTGGGGAGACCCAGTACTTC
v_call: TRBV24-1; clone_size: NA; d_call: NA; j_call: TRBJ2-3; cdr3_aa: CATSGRGRDTQYF; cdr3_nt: TGTGCCACCAGTGGTAGAGGTAGGGATACGCAGTATTTT
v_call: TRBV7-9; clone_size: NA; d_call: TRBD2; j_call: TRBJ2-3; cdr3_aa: CASSLGLAGHTDTQYF; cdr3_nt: TGTGCCAGCAGCTTAGGACTAGCGGGGCACACAGATACGCAGTATTTT
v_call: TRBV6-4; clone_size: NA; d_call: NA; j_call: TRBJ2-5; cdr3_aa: CASITEGTQYF; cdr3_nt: TGTGCCAGCATCACCGAGGGGACCCAGTACTTC
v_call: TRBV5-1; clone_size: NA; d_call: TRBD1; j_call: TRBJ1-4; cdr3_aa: CASSPGQGATNEKLFF; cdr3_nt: TGCGCCAGCAGCCCTGGACAGGGGGCAACTAATGAAAAACTGTTTTTT
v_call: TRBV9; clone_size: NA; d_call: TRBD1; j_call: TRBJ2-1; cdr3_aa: CASSASRGNEQFF; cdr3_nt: TGTGCCAGCAGCGCGAGCAGGGGGAATGAGCAGTTCTTC
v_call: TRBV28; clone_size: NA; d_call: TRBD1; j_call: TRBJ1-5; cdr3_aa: CASRAGGNQPQHF; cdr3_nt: TGTGCCAGCAGGGCAGGGGGGAATCAGCCCCAGCATTTT
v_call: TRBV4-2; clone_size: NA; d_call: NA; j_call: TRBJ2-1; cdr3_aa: CASSQSWRSNNEQFF; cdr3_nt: TGTGCCAGCAGCCAATCGTGGCGTAGCAACAATGAGCAGTTCTTC
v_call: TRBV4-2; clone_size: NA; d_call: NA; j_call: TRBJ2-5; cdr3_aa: CASSQDHSSETQYF; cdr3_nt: TGTGCCAGCAGCCAAGATCACAGTTCAGAGACCCAGTACTTC
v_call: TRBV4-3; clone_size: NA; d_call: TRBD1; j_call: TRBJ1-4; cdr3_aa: CASSEWDRRHEKLFF; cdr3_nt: TGCGCCAGCAGCGAATGGGACAGGAGGCATGAAAAACTGTTTTTT
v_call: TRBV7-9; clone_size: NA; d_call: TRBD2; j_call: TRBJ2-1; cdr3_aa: CASSHRGGRMTSNEQFF; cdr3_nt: TGTGCCAGCAGCCATCGCGGGGGGCGAATGACTAGCAATGAGCAGTTCTTC
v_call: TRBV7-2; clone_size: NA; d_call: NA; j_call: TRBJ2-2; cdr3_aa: CASSLRAGELFF; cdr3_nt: TGTGCCAGCAGCTTACGGGCCGGGGAGCTGTTTTTT
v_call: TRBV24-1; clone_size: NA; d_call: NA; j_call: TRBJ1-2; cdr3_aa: CATSDRGRDYGYTF; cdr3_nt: TGTGCCACCAGTGACCGGGGAAGGGACTATGGCTACACCTTC
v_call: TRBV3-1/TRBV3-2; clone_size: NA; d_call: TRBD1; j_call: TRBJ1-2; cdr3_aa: CASSQEGGRVGGYTF; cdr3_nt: TGTGCCAGCAGCCAAGAAGGGGGCAGGGTTGGTGGCTACACCTTC
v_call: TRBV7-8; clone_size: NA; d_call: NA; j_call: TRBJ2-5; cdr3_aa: CASSLGQNQETQYF; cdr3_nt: TGTGCCAGCAGCTTAGGACAGAACCAAGAGACCCAGTACTTC
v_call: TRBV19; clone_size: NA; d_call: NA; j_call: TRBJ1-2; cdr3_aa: CASSMTTTVKSIYGYTF; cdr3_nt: TGTGCCAGTAGTATGACCACGACAGTAAAATCTATCTATGGCTACACCTTC
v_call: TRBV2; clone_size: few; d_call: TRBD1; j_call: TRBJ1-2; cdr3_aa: CASNRGQGYGYTF; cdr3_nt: TGTGCCAGCAACCGGGGACAGGGATATGGCTACACCTTC
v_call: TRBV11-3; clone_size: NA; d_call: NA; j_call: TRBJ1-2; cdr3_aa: CASSSSRTNYGYTF; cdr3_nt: TGTGCCAGCAGCTCGAGCAGGACTAACTATGGCTACACCTTC
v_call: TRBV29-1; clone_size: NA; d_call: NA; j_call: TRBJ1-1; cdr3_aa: CSVAQGYSTAEAFF; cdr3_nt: TGCAGCGTCGCCCAGGGGTACTCTACAGCCGAAGCTTTCTTT
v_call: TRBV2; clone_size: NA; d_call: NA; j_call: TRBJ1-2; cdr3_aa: CASSGFDIPVGYGYTF; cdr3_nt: TGTGCCAGCAGTGGCTTTGACATCCCGGTAGGCTATGGCTACACCTTC
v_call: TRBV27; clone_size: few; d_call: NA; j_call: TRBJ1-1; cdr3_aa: CASSLGGNTEAFF; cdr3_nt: TGTGCCAGCAGTTTAGGCGGGAACACTGAAGCTTTCTTT
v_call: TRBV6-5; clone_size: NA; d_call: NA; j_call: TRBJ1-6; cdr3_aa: CASSPREDSPLHF; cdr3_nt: TGTGCCAGCAGTCCTCGCGAGGATTCACCCCTCCACTTT
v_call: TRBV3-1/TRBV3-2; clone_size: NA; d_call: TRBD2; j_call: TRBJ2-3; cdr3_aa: CASSQDGTSPQYF; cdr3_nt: TGTGCCAGCAGCCAAGATGGGACTAGTCCCCAGTATTTT
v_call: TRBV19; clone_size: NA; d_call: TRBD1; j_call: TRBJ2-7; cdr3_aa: CASSPLPGQGNEQYF; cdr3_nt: TGTGCCAGTAGTCCTCTTCCGGGACAGGGTAACGAGCAGTACTTC
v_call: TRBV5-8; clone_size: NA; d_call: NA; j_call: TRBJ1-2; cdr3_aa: CASSVYRVIYGYTF; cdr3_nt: TGTGCCAGCAGCGTTTACAGGGTAATCTATGGCTACACCTTC
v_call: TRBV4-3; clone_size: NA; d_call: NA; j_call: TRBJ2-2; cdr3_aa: CASSQDRLWDTGELFF; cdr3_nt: TGCGCCAGCAGCCAAGATAGACTTTGGGACACCGGGGAGCTGTTTTTT
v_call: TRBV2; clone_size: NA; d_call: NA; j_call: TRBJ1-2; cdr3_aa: CASSIREAVNYGYTF; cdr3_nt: TGTGCCAGCAGTATACGTGAGGCCGTTAACTATGGCTACACCTTC
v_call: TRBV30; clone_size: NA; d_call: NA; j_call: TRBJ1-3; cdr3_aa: CAWTGMAGNTIYF; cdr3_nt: TGTGCCTGGACGGGGATGGCTGGAAACACCATATATTTT
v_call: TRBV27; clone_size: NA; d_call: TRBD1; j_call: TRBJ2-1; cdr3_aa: CASSSGTVGSYNEQFF; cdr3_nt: TGTGCCAGCAGTTCAGGGACAGTGGGTTCCTACAATGAGCAGTTCTTC
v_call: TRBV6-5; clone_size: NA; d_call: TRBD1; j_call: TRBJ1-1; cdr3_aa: CASMGFRDSAEAFF; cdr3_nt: TGTGCCAGCATGGGTTTCCGGGACAGTGCTGAAGCTTTCTTT
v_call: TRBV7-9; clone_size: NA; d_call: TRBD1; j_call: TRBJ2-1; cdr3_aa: CASSLWAGGSYNEQFF; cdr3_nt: TGTGCCAGCAGCTTATGGGCAGGGGGTTCCTACAATGAGCAGTTCTTC
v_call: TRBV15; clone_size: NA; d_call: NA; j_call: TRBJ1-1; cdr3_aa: CATSSGDHINTEAFF; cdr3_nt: TGTGCCACCAGCAGCGGGGATCACATAAACACTGAAGCTTTCTTT
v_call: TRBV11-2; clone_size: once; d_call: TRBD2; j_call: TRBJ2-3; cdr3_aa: CASTLYGPGRDTQYF; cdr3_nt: TGTGCCAGCACCCTTTATGGTCCCGGGAGGGATACGCAGTATTTT
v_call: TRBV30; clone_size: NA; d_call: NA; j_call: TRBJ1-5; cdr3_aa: CAWTPGGRSNQPQHF; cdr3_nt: TGTGCCTGGACGCCCGGGGGAAGAAGCAATCAGCCCCAGCATTTT
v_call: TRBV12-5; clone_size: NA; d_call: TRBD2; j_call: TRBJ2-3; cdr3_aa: CASGLVLGASGDRRPDTQYF; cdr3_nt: TGTGCTAGTGGTTTGGTACTTGGGGCTAGCGGGGATAGGAGGCCAGATACGCAGTATTTT
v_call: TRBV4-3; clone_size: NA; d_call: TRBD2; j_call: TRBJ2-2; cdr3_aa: CASSRTSGAPGTGELFF; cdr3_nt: TGCGCCAGCAGCCGGACTAGCGGGGCCCCGGGCACCGGGGAGCTGTTTTTT
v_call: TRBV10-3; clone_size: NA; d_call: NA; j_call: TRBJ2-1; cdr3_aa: CAISESGTAAAGGPSYNEQFF; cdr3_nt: TGTGCCATCAGTGAGTCCGGGACAGCCGCGGCGGGGGGCCCCTCCTACAATGAGCAGTTCTTC
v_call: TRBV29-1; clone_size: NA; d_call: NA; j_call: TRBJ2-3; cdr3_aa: CSVTGYSDTQYF; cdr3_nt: TGCAGCGTAACAGGTTACTCAGATACGCAGTATTTT
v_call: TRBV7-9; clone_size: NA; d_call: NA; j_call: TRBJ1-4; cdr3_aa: CASSSPRGTNEKLFF; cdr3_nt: TGTGCCAGCAGCTCACCCCGGGGAACTAATGAAAAACTGTTTTTT
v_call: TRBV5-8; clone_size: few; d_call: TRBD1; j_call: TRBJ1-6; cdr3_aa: CASSLEQGGFGSPLHF; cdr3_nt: TGTGCCAGCAGCTTGGAACAGGGGGGTTTCGGTTCACCCCTCCACTTT
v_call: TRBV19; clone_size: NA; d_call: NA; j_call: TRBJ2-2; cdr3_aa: CASSITRRDTGELFF; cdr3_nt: TGTGCCAGTAGTATCACCAGACGGGACACCGGGGAGCTGTTTTTT
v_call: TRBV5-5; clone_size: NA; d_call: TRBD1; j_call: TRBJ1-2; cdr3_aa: CASSLGQGAAGYTF; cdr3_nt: TGTGCCAGCAGCTTGGGACAGGGGGCCGCTGGCTACACCTTC
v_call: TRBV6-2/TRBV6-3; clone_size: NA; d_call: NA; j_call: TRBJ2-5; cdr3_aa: CASSYSEGQTQYF; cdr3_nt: TGTGCCAGCAGTTATTCGGAGGGGCAGACCCAGTACTTC
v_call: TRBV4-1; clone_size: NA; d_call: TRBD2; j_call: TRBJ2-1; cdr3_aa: CASSQEGLAHNEQFF; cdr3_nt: TGCGCCAGCAGCCAAGAAGGACTAGCCCACAATGAGCAGTTCTTC
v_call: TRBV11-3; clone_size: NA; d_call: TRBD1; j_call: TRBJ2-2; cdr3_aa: CASSPTGGLTGELFF; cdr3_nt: TGTGCCAGCAGCCCGACAGGGGGCTTGACCGGGGAGCTGTTTTTT